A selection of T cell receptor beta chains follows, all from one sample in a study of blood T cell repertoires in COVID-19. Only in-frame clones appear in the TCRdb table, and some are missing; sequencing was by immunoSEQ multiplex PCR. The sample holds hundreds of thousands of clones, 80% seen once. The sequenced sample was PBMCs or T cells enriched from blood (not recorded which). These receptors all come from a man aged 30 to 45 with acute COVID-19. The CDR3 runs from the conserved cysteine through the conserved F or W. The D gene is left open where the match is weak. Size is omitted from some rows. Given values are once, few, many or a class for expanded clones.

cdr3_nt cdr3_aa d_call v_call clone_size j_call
TGTGCCAGTAGCGCCGGGACAGGGATTTCTGGGGCCAACGTCCTGACTTTC CASSAGTGISGANVLTF TRBD1 TRBV19 once TRBJ2-6
TGCGCCAGCAGTGAGCGTAGCGAAGTGGCCCAGTACTTC CASSERSEVAQYF . TRBV10-2 . TRBJ2-5
TGCAGTGCTCAGGGCATAAACGAGCAGTACTTC CSAQGINEQYF . TRBV20-1 . TRBJ2-7
TGTGCCAGCAGGGCAGTTGCGGGGGGCCCCACAGATACGCAGTATTTT CASRAVAGGPTDTQYF TRBD2 TRBV3-1/TRBV3-2 . TRBJ2-3
TGCGCCAGCAGTTCTCGCGCTCCGGGACAGGGTTCGTATGGCTACACCTTC CASSSRAPGQGSYGYTF TRBD1 TRBV5-1 . TRBJ1-2
TGTGCCAGCAGCGTAGCGCACACCCTCTCTGGAAACACCATATATTTT CASSVAHTLSGNTIYF . TRBV9 once TRBJ1-3
TGTGCCAGCACCGGACAGATCACAGATACGCAGTATTTT CASTGQITDTQYF . TRBV6-5 . TRBJ2-3
TGTGCCAGCAGTTTTACCTCGGGACTTAGCACAGATACGCAGTATTTT CASSFTSGLSTDTQYF . TRBV28 . TRBJ2-3
TGTGCCACCAGTGATCACAGGGTAGGGAACACTGAAGCTTTCTTT CATSDHRVGNTEAFF . TRBV24-1 . TRBJ1-1
TGTGCCAGCAGTCGGACTAGCGGGGAGAATGAGCAGTTCTTC CASSRTSGENEQFF TRBD2 TRBV11-3 . TRBJ2-1
TGTGCCAGCAGTTCCCGGACAGGGGGAGAAAGGCTGTTTTTT CASSSRTGGERLFF TRBD1 TRBV2 . TRBJ1-4
TGTGCCAGTAGTCTCGGGGGAAGTGAGTCCTACAATGAGCAGTTCTTC CASSLGGSESYNEQFF . TRBV19 . TRBJ2-1
TGTGCCAGTAGTTCAGGGGTAGCGGGTTACGAGCAGTACTTC CASSSGVAGYEQYF . TRBV19 . TRBJ2-7
TGTGCCATCAACCAGGGCCTTCAAGAGACCCAGTACTTC CAINQGLQETQYF . TRBV10-3 many TRBJ2-5
TGTGCCAGCAGTCCATCCCCCGGGATCCAAGAGACCCAGTACTTC CASSPSPGIQETQYF . TRBV11-2 . TRBJ2-5
TGTGCCAGCAGTTCCCGGGACAGGGGATGGAGGATCTATGGCTACACCTTC CASSSRDRGWRIYGYTF TRBD1 TRBV28 . TRBJ1-2
TGTGCCAGCAGCCGTGTCGGACAGGGGGCGAGCACCGGGGAGCTGTTTTTT CASSRVGQGASTGELFF TRBD1 TRBV5-5 once TRBJ2-2
TGTGCCAGCAGGTCAGTTCGGGGATATAGCAATCAGCCCCAGCATTTT CASRSVRGYSNQPQHF . TRBV21-1 . TRBJ1-5
TGTGCCAGCAGCGTATTTGACAGACCAGCAAATTCACCCCTCCACTTT CASSVFDRPANSPLHF . TRBV9 once TRBJ1-6
TGTGCCGGGGGGGCGGGGCCCACTACGGGGTCACAAGAGACCCAGTACTTC CAGGAGPTTGSQETQYF . TRBV10-3 . TRBJ2-5
TGTGCCAGCAGTGAAGGCAGGGGTACGGTCCACGAGCAGTACTTC CASSEGRGTVHEQYF . TRBV6-1 . TRBJ2-7
TGTGCCAGCAGATCAAGGGGGCAGAGGGCCGGGGAGCTGTTTTTT CASRSRGQRAGELFF TRBD1 TRBV27 . TRBJ2-2
TGTGCCAGCAGCTTAATTTGGGACAGACGCAATCAGCCCCAGCATTTT CASSLIWDRRNQPQHF TRBD1 TRBV7-6 . TRBJ1-5
TGTGCCAGCAGCTCGGTAATCCGGGACAGGGTGTTATCCCAGCCCCAGCATTTT CASSSVIRDRVLSQPQHF TRBD1 TRBV5-5 few TRBJ1-5
TGTGCCAGTAAGGGACAGGGTCATCAGCCCCAGCATTTT CASKGQGHQPQHF TRBD1 TRBV19 once TRBJ1-5
TGTGCCAGCAGCTCCCTGGGCGGGTCTAACTATGGCTACACCTTC CASSSLGGSNYGYTF . TRBV7-6 . TRBJ1-2
TGTGCCAGCAGCTTAGGAGTGGGACGGGAGAGTAAGGGCTACGAGCAGTACTTC CASSLGVGRESKGYEQYF . TRBV11-2 . TRBJ2-7
TGTGCCAGCTCACCTGGGGGGAGACAAAACACTGAAGCTTTCTTT CASSPGGRQNTEAFF . TRBV18 . TRBJ1-1
TGTGCCAGTAAAGACAGGGGGGTATACGAGCAGTACTTC CASKDRGVYEQYF TRBD1 TRBV6-5 . TRBJ2-7
TGCGCCAGCAGCTTGACCACAGGAGCGGGAAAGTACGAGCAGTACTTC CASSLTTGAGKYEQYF TRBD2 TRBV5-1 . TRBJ2-7
TGTGCCATCAGACCGACAGGGGCGATGGACGAGCAGTACTTC CAIRPTGAMDEQYF TRBD1 TRBV10-3 . TRBJ2-7
TGTGCCAGCAGCTCTGCCGGGGGTCAGCCCCAGCATTTT CASSSAGGQPQHF . TRBV9 . TRBJ1-5
TGCGCCAGCAGTGTTACAGGGGACGACTCTGGAAACACCATATATTTT CASSVTGDDSGNTIYF TRBD1 TRBV10-2 . TRBJ1-3
TGTGCCAGTAGTATCGGGAACAGCAATGAGCAGTTCTTC CASSIGNSNEQFF . TRBV19 . TRBJ2-1
TGTGCCAGCAGTTACACAGGTTCACCCCTCCACTTT CASSYTGSPLHF . TRBV2 . TRBJ1-6
TGTGCCAGCAGCGGGGGGACTAGCACAGATACGCAGTATTTT CASSGGTSTDTQYF . TRBV11-2 . TRBJ2-3
TGTGCCAGCCGTCCTAAGGGGGGGCCGGAGACCCAGTACTTC CASRPKGGPETQYF . TRBV27 . TRBJ2-5
TGTGCCAGCAGGGAAGCCACAGGGTTTGGCTACACCTTC CASREATGFGYTF . TRBV2 . TRBJ1-2
TGTGCCAGTAGTATGACTACCTATCAGCCCCAGCATTTT CASSMTTYQPQHF . TRBV19 few TRBJ1-5
TGTGCCAGCAGTTACCCAAATGAGCAGTTCTTC CASSYPNEQFF . TRBV6-2/TRBV6-3 . TRBJ2-1
TGTGCCAGTAGTATAGCTCCAGGGCGTAAGAATTCTGGGGCCAACGTCCTGACTTTC CASSIAPGRKNSGANVLTF . TRBV19 . TRBJ2-6
TGCGCCAGCAGCTTGGACGGGAATGGCTACACCTTC CASSLDGNGYTF . TRBV5-1 . TRBJ1-2
TGTGCCAGCAGTGAAGCGCTTCAGACTAGCGGGGACACAGATACGCAGTATTTT CASSEALQTSGDTDTQYF TRBD2 TRBV2 . TRBJ2-3
TGTGCCAGCAGTCCGTCCGGAGGGTCTGGTCTCTATGGCTACACCTTC CASSPSGGSGLYGYTF . TRBV28 . TRBJ1-2
TGTGCCAGCAGCTTGGGGAGGGGACTAGCGGGGGATGGGAATGAGCAGTTCTTC CASSLGRGLAGDGNEQFF TRBD2 TRBV5-4 . TRBJ2-1
TGTGCCAGCAGTTCTGGCAGGTCCCTAGCCGGTGAAAAACTGTTTTTT CASSSGRSLAGEKLFF . TRBV6-2/TRBV6-3 once TRBJ1-4
TGCAGCGTTGATTCCCCAGGGTACGAGCAGTACTTC CSVDSPGYEQYF . TRBV29-1 . TRBJ2-7
TGTGCCTGGAGTCTCCCAGAGACCCAGTACTTC CAWSLPETQYF . TRBV30 . TRBJ2-5
TGTGCCAGCAGCTTAGTAATTGGGACAGGATACAATGAGCAGTTCTTC CASSLVIGTGYNEQFF TRBD1 TRBV7-6 . TRBJ2-1